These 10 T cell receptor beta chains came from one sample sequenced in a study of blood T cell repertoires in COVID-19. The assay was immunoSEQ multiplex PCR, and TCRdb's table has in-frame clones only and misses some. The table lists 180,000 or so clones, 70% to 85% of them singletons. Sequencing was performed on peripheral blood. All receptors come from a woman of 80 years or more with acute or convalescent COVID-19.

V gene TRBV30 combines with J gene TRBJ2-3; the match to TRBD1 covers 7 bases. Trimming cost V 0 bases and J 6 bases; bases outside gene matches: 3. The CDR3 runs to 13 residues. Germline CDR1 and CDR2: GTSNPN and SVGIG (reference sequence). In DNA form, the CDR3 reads TGTGCCTGGAGTGTGGGGACAGTGGATACGCAGTATTTT. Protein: CAWSVGTVDTQYF.

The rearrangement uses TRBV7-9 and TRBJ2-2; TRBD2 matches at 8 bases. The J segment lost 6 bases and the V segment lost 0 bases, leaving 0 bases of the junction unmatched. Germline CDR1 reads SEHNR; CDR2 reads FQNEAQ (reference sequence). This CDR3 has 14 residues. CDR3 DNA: TGTGCCAGCAGCTTAGCTAGCGGGGCCGGGGAGCTGTTTTTT. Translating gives CASSLASGAGELFF.

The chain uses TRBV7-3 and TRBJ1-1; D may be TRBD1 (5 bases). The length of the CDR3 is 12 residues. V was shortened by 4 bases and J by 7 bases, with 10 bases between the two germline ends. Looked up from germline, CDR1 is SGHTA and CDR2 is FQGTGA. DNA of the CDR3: TGTGCCAGCAGCTCGGTTACAGGTGAAGCTTTCTTT. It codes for CASSSVTGEAFF. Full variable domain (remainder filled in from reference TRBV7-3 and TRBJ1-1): GAGVSQTPSNKVTEKGKYVELRCDPISGHTALYWYRQSLGQGPEFLIYFQGTGAADDSGLPNDRFFAVRPEGSVSTLKIQRTERGDSAVYLCASSSVTGEAFFGQGTRLTVV.

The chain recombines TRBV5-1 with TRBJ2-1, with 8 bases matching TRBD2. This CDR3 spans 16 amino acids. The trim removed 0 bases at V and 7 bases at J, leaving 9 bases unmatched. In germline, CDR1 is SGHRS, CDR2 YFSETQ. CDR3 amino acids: CASSLVAGGAANEQFF. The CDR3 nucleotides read TGCGCCAGCAGCTTGGTGGCCGGGGGGGCGGCGAATGAGCAGTTCTTC.

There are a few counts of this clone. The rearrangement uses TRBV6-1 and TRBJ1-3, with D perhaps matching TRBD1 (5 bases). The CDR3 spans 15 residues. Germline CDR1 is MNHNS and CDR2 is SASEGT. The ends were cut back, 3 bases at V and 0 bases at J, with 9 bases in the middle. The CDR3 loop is CASSEGLGSGNTIYF. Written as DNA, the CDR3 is TGTGCCAGCAGTGAGGGACTCGGCTCTGGAAACACCATATATTTT.

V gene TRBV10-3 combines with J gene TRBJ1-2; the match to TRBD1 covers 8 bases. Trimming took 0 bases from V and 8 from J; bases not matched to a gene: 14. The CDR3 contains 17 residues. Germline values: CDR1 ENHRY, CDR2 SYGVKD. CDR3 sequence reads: CAISESTRGQGSGGYTF. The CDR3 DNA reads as TGTGCCATCAGTGAGTCGACTCGAGGACAGGGAAGTGGCGGCTACACCTTC.

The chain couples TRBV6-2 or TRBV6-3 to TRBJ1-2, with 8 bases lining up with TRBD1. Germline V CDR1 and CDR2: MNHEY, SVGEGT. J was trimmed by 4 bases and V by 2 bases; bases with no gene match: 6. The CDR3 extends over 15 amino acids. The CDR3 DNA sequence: TGTGCCAGCAGTTACACGACAGGGGACGGCTATGGCTACACCTTC. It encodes CASSYTTGDGYGYTF.

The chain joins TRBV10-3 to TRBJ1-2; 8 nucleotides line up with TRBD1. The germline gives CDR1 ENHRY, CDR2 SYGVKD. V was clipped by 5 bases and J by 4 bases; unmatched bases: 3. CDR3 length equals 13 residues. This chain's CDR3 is CAISPGQGYGYTF. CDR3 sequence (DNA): TGTGCCATCAGTCCCGGACAGGGCTATGGCTACACCTTC.

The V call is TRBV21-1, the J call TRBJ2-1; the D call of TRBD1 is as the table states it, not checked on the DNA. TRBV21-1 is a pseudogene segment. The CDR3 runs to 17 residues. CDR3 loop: CASSPARRTGYFNEQFF. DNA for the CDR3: TGTGCCAGCAGCCCCGCCAGACGGACAGGCTATTTCAATGAGCAGTTCTTC.

DNA for the CDR3: TGTGCCAGCAGCTTGGCCGCGACTTTTCAAGAGACCCAGTACTTC. Translating it yields CASSLAATFQETQYF. The gene calls are TRBV5-6 and TRBJ2-5; D gene uncertain. Germline values: CDR1 SGHDT, CDR2 YYEEEE. Trimming pared 0 bases from V and 2 bases from J, leaving 11 bases between. This CDR3 is built from 15 residues.